The following is a T cell receptor beta chain sequence with its context. What it binds is unknown. The data stem from a study of cytomegalovirus exposure and HLA in healthy donors. Study observations and caveats: The classifier, whose performance was assessed in both the original and validation cohorts, reportedly diagnosed cytomegalovirus status with high specificity and sensitivity. As was reported, the HLA-A and HLA-B alleles of most subjects were accurately predicted from TCR beta sequences.

Germline assignment: CDR1 MNHEY and CDR2 SMNVEV (reference sequence). The CDR3 covers 18 residues. V lost 8 bases and J lost 3; bases outside the gene matches: 13. The study ran its PCR with 60 Vbeta and 13 Jbeta primers. Using immunoSEQ multiplex PCR, the repertoire was profiled, and TCRdb retains in-frame clones only, with some absent. In the table there are 150,000 to 200,000 clones, 60% to 80% of which are singletons. Sequenced sample: PBMCs. This TCR came from a female donor in good health and CMV-seronegative. The chain carries TRBV27 and TRBJ2-3; TRBD2 matches 14 bases. The CDR3 region has the DNA TGTGCCAGCTTTCCGGGTGGGACTAGCGGGAGTATAACAGATACGCAGTATTTT. It yields the protein CASFPGGTSGSITDTQYF.